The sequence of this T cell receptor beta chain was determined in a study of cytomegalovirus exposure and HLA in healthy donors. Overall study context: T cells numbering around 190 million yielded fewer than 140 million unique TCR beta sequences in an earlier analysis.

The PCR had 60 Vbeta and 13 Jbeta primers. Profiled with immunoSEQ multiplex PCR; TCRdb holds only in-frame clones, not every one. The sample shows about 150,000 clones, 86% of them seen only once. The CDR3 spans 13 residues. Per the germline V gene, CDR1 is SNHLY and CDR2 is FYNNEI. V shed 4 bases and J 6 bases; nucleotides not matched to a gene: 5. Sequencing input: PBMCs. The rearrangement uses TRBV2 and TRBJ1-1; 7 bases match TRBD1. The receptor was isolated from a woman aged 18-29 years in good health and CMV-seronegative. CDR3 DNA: TGTGCCAGCAGTGCCGAGGGGGCCGCTGAAGCTTTCTTT. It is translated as CASSAEGAAEAFF.